This TCR beta chain was recorded in a study of shared T cell receptors in the human thymus. Profiled with immunoSEQ multiplex PCR; TCRdb holds only in-frame clones, not every one. The data show hundreds of thousands of clones, with approximately 78% seen just once and about 0.014% held by the top ten. This CDR3 has 14 residues. CDR1 is LGHNA and CDR2 is YSLEER in the germline V gene. V shed 4 bases and J 1 base; nucleotides not matched to a gene: 0. In addition, the sample was reused for a study of human thymus T cells. That source reports: The donors were infants in Finland with congenital heart defects, otherwise immunologically healthy. Thymus tissue for the work was resected from patients undergoing corrective heart surgery. Repertoires sampled from thymus and blood appeared biased in V and J gene usage. Overlap was high between thymic repertoires from unrelated individuals, as reported in related research.

The chain combines TRBV4-3 with TRBJ2-3; 9 bases line up with TRBD2. The origin of this receptor is a boy under two years old with a congenital heart defect. Sequencing used thymocytes. CDR3 loop: CASSRTSGTDTQYF. DNA for the CDR3: TGCGCCAGCAGCCGGACTAGCGGCACAGATACGCAGTATTTT.